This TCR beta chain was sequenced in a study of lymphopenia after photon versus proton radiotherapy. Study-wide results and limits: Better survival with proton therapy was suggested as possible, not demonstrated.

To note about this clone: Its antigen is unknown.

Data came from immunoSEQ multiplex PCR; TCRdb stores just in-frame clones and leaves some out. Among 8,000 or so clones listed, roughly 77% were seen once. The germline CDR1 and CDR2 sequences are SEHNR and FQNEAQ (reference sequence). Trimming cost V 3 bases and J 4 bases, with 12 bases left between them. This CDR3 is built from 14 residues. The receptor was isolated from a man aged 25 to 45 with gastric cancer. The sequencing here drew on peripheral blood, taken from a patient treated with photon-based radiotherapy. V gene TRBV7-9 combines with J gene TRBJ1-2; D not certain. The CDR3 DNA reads TGTGCCAGCAGCTTCCCACAAGCGCTCTATGGCTACACCTTC. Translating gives CASSFPQALYGYTF.